Following are 25 T cell receptor beta chains from one sample sequenced in a study of siplizumab effects on memory and regulatory T cells. Their specific antigens are unknown. Only in-frame clones appear in the TCRdb table, and some are missing; sequencing was by immunoSEQ multiplex PCR. Altogether about 3,400 clones are present, 55% being singletons, with the ten largest covering roughly 46%. The mixed lymphocyte reaction cells were grown together in coculture at 37°C for over 5 days. Sequencing used CFSE-low (dividing) CD8+ T cells sorted from an allogeneic mixed lymphocyte reaction. Receptor source: a human donor in good health; the cells came from an allogeneic mixed lymphocyte reaction. Some clones in this sample may be carry-over from other donors' samples.

The rearrangement links TRBV6-4 to TRBJ2-1; 7 nucleotides align to TRBD1. The CDR3 sequence is 15 residues long. J lost 4 bases, V lost 3 bases, and 6 bases had no gene match. The germline V gene encodes CDR1 MRHNA and CDR2 SNTAGT. In nucleotides, the CDR3 is TGTGCCAGCAGTGAAACAGGGGAAGGTTACAATGAGCAGTTCTTC. Its protein product is CASSETGEGYNEQFF.

This clone turned up a few times. The V and J genes are TRBV7-9 and TRBJ1-2; 10 bases line up with TRBD1. This CDR3 has 15 residues. V shed 7 bases, J shed 0 bases, and the junction held 5 bases outside the gene matches. Germline CDR1 SEHNR, CDR2 FQNEAQ (reference sequence). The CDR3 loop reads CASTLGTGANYGYTF. The CDR3, as DNA: TGTGCCAGCACACTCGGGACAGGGGCTAACTATGGCTACACCTTC.

This clone was counted a few times. This rearrangement joins TRBV7-9 to TRBJ1-1; 7 nucleotides align to TRBD1. Trimming took 8 bases from V and 5 from J; bases not matched to a gene: 11. The CDR3 spans 14 residues. CDR1 and CDR2 (germline): SEHNR, FQNEAQ (reference sequence). The CDR3 protein is CASQTGEFVTEAFF. CDR3 nucleotides: TGTGCCAGCCAAACAGGGGAATTCGTAACTGAAGCTTTCTTT.

CDR3 residues: CASSLARDPYEQYF. CDR3 DNA: TGTGCCAGCAGCCTCGCCAGGGATCCCTACGAGCAGTACTTC. The rearrangement links TRBV7-9 to TRBJ2-7, with D possibly matching TRBD1 (5 bases). Trimming shortened V by 5 bases and J by 2 bases, and 13 bases separated the two germline ends. In germline, CDR1 is SEHNR, CDR2 FQNEAQ (reference sequence). There are 14 residues in the CDR3.

The V gene is TRBV27, the J gene TRBJ2-3; D is possibly TRBD1 (5 bases). Trimming removed 2 bases at V and 2 bases at J, with 11 bases between. The length of the CDR3 is 15 residues. Germline CDR1 and CDR2: MNHEY and SMNVEV (reference sequence). The CDR3 loop reads CASSLGALPTDTQYF. CDR3 coding DNA: TGTGCCAGCAGTTTAGGGGCTCTCCCCACAGATACGCAGTATTTT.

This rearrangement joins TRBV13 to TRBJ1-1; D ambiguous. Germline values: CDR1 PRHDT, CDR2 FYEKMQ (reference sequence). The ends were cut back, 0 bases at V and 1 base at J, with 0 bases in the middle. The CDR3 has 12 amino acids. CDR3 sequence: CASSLGNTEAFF. Written as DNA, the CDR3 is TGTGCCAGCAGCTTAGGGAACACTGAAGCTTTCTTT.

The CDR3 coding sequence is TGTGCCAGCAGTTACTTTCGGACTACAGATACGCAGTATTTT. Translating it yields CASSYFRTTDTQYF. The V call is TRBV6-5, the J call TRBJ2-3; TRBD2 might be the D (5 bases). This CDR3 is 14 amino acids long. The V gene lost 1 base and the J gene lost 3 bases, with 8 bases spanning the gap. The germline V gene encodes CDR1 MNHEY and CDR2 SVGAGI.

V gene TRBV18 combines with J gene TRBJ2-7, with D possibly being TRBD1 (5 bases). Germline-derived CDR1 and CDR2 are KGHSH and LQKENI. V lost 2 bases and J 0 bases, leaving 8 bases between the germline ends. The CDR3 runs 14 residues. CDR3 nucleotide sequence: TGTGCCAGCTCACCAGGGCAGGGCTCCTACGAGCAGTACTTC. Translation gives CASSPGQGSYEQYF.

The V call is TRBV15, the J call TRBJ1-1; D gene uncertain. Per the germline V gene, CDR1 is LNHNV and CDR2 is YYDKDF (reference sequence). V was clipped by 6 bases and J by 1 base, with 12 bases between them. This CDR3 comprises 14 residues. CDR3 residues: CATRETKGNTEAFF. The CDR3 DNA follows: TGTGCCACCAGGGAGACAAAGGGGAACACTGAAGCTTTCTTT.

The chain recombines TRBV6-5 with TRBJ2-7; D perhaps matches TRBD2 (5 bases). Looked up from germline, CDR1 is MNHEY and CDR2 is SVGAGI. The ends were cut back, 7 bases at V and 4 bases at J, with 14 bases in the middle. The CDR3 totals 13 residues. The CDR3 is CASKSAGGYEQYF. Written as DNA, the CDR3 is TGTGCCAGCAAGTCGGCGGGTGGATACGAGCAGTACTTC.

J is TRBJ2-3 and V is TRBV5-1; a weak D match, TRBD1 (6 bases). Trimming took off 4 bases at V and 4 bases at J, with 19 bases between the two ends. Germline V gene lookup returns CDR1 SGHRS and CDR2 YFSETQ. This CDR3 spans 16 amino acids. As DNA, the CDR3 is TGCGCCAGCAGCCATACACAGGGTTATCTCCCAGATACGCAGTATTTT. It encodes CASSHTQGYLPDTQYF.

Concerning this clone itself: A junction boundary mismatches the germline segment, possibly from a read error. V is TRBV7-7 and J is TRBJ2-7; the D call may be TRBD1 or TRBD2 (5 bases each). CDR1 SSHAT and CDR2 FNYEAQ come from the germline V gene (reference sequence). CDR3 length: 13 amino acids. As DNA, the CDR3 is TGTGCTAGCAGCTTAGGGGACGAATACGAGCAGTACTTC. As protein: CASSLGDEYEQYF.

This clone is judged medium-sized. The V gene is TRBV19, the J gene TRBJ2-7; 9 nucleotides align to TRBD1. Germline loops: CDR1 LNHDA, CDR2 SQIVND (reference sequence). This CDR3 is built from 14 residues. V shed 6 bases and J 3 bases; nucleotides not matched to a gene: 6. The DNA for the CDR3 is TGTGCCAGTAGCCCCGGGACAGGGAACTACGAGCAGTACTTC. This gives the protein CASSPGTGNYEQYF.

The rearrangement uses TRBV18 and TRBJ2-1; no firm D call. The CDR3 totals 17 residues. With 0 bases removed from V and 0 bases from J, the gap between germline ends came to 12 bases. Germline V gene lookup returns CDR1 KGHSH and CDR2 LQKENI. CDR3 in DNA: TGTGCCAGCTCACCACCGGTAAGGGCGAGCTCCTACAATGAGCAGTTCTTC. Its translation is CASSPPVRASSYNEQFF. Full variable domain (remainder filled in from reference TRBV18 and TRBJ2-1): NAGVMQNPRHLVRRRGQEARLRCSPMKGHSHVYWYRQLPEEGLKFMVYLQKENIIDESGMPKERFSAEFPKEGPSILRIQQVVRGDSAAYFCASSPPVRASSYNEQFFGPGTRLTVL.

This chain joins TRBV13 and TRBJ1-4; 9 bases fit TRBD1. The CDR3 sequence is 17 residues long. Germline CDR1 reads PRHDT; CDR2 reads FYEKMQ (reference sequence). The ends lost 2 bases at V and 6 bases at J; junction bases unmatched: 10. The CDR3 nucleotides are TGTGCCAGCAGCTTAACAGGGGGCGCGAGGGCTGATGAAAAACTGTTTTTT. Residues: CASSLTGGARADEKLFF.

This chain joins TRBV4-1 and TRBJ2-2, with TRBD1 matching 10 bases. V lost 3 bases, J lost 5 bases, and 6 bases stayed unmatched. CDR1 is MGHRA and CDR2 is YSYEKL in the germline V gene. The CDR3 is 16 residues long. CDR3 in DNA: TGCGCCAGCAGCCATCTTCCGGGACAGGGGACCGGGGAGCTGTTTTTT. Amino acids: CASSHLPGQGTGELFF.

V and J are TRBV4-1 and TRBJ2-7, with TRBD1 matching over 7 bases. Germline CDR1 MGHRA, CDR2 YSYEKL. V lost 3 bases to trimming and J lost 3 bases; unmatched junction nucleotides: 11. The CDR3 sequence is 16 residues long. CDR3 region: CASSQSGTVNYYEQYF. In DNA, the CDR3 is TGCGCCAGCAGCCAGTCCGGGACAGTTAATTACTACGAGCAGTACTTC.

This chain links TRBV19 with TRBJ2-5; unclear D gene. The CDR3 runs to 14 residues. Trimming removed 3 bases at V and 2 bases at J, with 10 bases between. The germline V gene encodes CDR1 LNHDA and CDR2 SQIVND (reference sequence). The DNA of the CDR3 is TGTGCCAGTAGTATTCTCGGCAGTCAAGAGACCCAGTACTTC. The encoded protein is CASSILGSQETQYF.

The chain joins TRBV2 to TRBJ1-2, with a possible D match to TRBD1 (5 bases). CDR1 SNHLY and CDR2 FYNNEI come from the germline V gene. This CDR3 is built from 15 residues. Trimming removed 6 bases at V and 4 bases at J, with 18 bases between. The CDR3 sequence is CASSPGPILLYGYTF. The DNA of the CDR3 is TGTGCCAGCAGCCCGGGACCCATCCTCCTCTATGGCTACACCTTC.

The chain links TRBV7-6 to TRBJ2-3; no clear D gene. The CDR3 length is 16 residues. V was cut by 5 bases and J by 0 bases, with 15 bases left in between. In germline, CDR1 is SGHVS, CDR2 FNYEAQ. CDR3 coding DNA: TGTGCCAGCAGCCCCTTTGGCGGTTCTAGCACAGATACGCAGTATTTT. As protein: CASSPFGGSSTDTQYF.

The V and J genes are TRBV6-1 and TRBJ2-7; D unclear. There are 12 residues in the CDR3. V lost 6 bases, J lost 5 bases, and 11 bases lay in between. The germline V gene encodes CDR1 MNHNS and CDR2 SASEGT. The chain's CDR3 is CASRSTRNEQYF. The CDR3 DNA follows: TGTGCCAGCAGATCCACGAGAAACGAGCAGTACTTC.

This chain's CDR3 is CSVVTDYYEQYF. CDR3 DNA: TGCAGCGTTGTAACGGATTACTACGAGCAGTACTTC. The chain couples TRBV29-1 to TRBJ2-7; D remains ambiguous. The CDR3 contains 12 residues. The V gene's germline CDR1 is SQVTM and CDR2 ANQGSEA. Trimming cost V 4 bases and J 3 bases, with 10 bases left between them.

J is TRBJ2-7 and V is TRBV27; D not certain. The germline V gene encodes CDR1 MNHEY and CDR2 SMNVEV (reference sequence). Trimming left V 2 bases short and J 4 bases short, with 15 bases between. This CDR3 comprises 15 residues. CDR3: CASSLRAPSWYEQYF. Written as DNA, the CDR3 is TGTGCCAGCAGTTTAAGGGCCCCTTCGTGGTACGAGCAGTACTTC.

The chain combines TRBV7-6 with TRBJ2-7, with D possibly called TRBD1 or TRBD2 (5 bases each). V was trimmed by 1 base and J by 7 bases, leaving 17 bases between them. The CDR3 loop spans 15 amino acids. Germline V gene sequence: CDR1 SGHVS, CDR2 FNYEAQ. For the CDR3, the DNA is TGTGCCAGCAGCTTAGACCCGGGACGGCCTCATGAGCAGTACTTC. It specifies CASSLDPGRPHEQYF.

The chain joins TRBV9 to TRBJ2-1; D is unresolved. Germline V gives CDR1 SGDLS, CDR2 YYNGEE. The CDR3 loop spans 13 amino acids. Trimming left V 1 base short and J 3 bases short, with 5 bases between. CDR3 bases: TGTGCCAGCAGCGTAAGGGACTACAATGAGCAGTTCTTC. As protein: CASSVRDYNEQFF.